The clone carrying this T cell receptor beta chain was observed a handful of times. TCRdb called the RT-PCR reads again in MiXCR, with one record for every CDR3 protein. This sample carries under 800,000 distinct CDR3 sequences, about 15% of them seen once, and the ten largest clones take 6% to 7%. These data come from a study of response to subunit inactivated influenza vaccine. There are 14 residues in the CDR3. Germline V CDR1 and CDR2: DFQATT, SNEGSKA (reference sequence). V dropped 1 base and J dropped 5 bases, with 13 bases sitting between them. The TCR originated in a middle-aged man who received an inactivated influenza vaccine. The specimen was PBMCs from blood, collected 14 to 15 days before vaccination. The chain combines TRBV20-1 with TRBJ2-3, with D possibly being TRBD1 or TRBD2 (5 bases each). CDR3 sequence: CSARVRGVRDTQYF. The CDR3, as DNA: TGCAGTGCTAGAGTTAGGGGAGTGCGAGATACGCAGTATTTT.